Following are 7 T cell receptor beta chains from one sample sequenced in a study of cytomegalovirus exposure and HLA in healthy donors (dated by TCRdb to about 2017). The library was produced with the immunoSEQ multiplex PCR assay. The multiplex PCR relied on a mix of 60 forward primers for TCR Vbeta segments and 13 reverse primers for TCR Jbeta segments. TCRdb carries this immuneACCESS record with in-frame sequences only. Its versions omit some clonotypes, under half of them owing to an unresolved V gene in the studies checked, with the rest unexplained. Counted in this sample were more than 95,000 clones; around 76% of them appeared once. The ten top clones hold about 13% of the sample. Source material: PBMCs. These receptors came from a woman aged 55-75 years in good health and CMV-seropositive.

CDR3 sequence: CASSLAWADYYEQYF. The CDR3 coding sequence is TGTGCCAGCAGCTTAGCGTGGGCAGACTACTACGAGCAGTACTTC. The rearrangement uses TRBV7-2 and TRBJ2-7; D possibly corresponds to TRBD2 (5 bases). The V end lost 0 bases, the J end lost 3 bases, and 12 bases lay between the germline ends. Germline CDR1 is SGHTA and CDR2 is FQGNSA. This CDR3 comprises 15 residues.

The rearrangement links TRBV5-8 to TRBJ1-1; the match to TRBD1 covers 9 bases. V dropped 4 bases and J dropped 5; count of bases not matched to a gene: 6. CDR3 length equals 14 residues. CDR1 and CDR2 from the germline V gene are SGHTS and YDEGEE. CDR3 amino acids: CASSKGQGITEAFF. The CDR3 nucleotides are TGTGCCAGCAGCAAGGGACAGGGTATTACTGAAGCTTTCTTT.

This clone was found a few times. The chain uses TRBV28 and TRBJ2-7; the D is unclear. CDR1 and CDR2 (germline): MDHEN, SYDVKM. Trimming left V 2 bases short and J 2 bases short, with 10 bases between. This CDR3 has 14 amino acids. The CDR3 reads CASSLNRKAYEQYF. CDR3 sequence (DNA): TGTGCCAGCAGTTTAAATAGAAAAGCCTACGAGCAGTACTTC. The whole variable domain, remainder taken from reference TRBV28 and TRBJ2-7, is DVKVTQSSRYLVKRTGEKVFLECVQDMDHENMFWYRQDPGLGLRLIYFSYDVKMKEKGDIPEGYSVSREKKERFSLILESASTNQTSMYLCASSLNRKAYEQYFGPGTRLTVT.

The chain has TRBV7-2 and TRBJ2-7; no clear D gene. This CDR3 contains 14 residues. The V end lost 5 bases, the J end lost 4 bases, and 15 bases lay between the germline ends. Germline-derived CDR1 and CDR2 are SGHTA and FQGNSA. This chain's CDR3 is CASSPGSAFYEQYF. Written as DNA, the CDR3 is TGTGCCAGCAGCCCCGGGTCGGCGTTTTACGAGCAGTACTTC.

In nucleotides, the CDR3 is TGTGCCAGTAATTCCGTAGGACTCAACTATGGCTACACCTTC. Its protein is CASNSVGLNYGYTF. The rearrangement uses TRBV19 and TRBJ1-2; D is ambiguous. This CDR3 is 14 amino acids long. Trimming took off 7 bases at V and 2 bases at J, with 14 bases between the two ends. The V gene's germline CDR1 is LNHDA and CDR2 SQIVND (reference sequence).

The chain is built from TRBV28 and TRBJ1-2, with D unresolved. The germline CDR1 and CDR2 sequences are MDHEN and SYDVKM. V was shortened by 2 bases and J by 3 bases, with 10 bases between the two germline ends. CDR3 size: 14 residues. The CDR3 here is CASSLGRADYGYTF. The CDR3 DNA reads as TGTGCCAGCAGTTTAGGGCGAGCGGACTATGGCTACACCTTC.

The CDR3 protein is CAWSVPRGGNYGYTF. For the CDR3, the DNA is TGTGCCTGGAGTGTACCGCGCGGGGGTAACTATGGCTACACCTTC. The chain carries TRBV30 and TRBJ1-2; D is possibly TRBD1 (5 bases). Trimming removed 0 bases from V and 1 base from J, with 12 bases in between. In germline, CDR1 is GTSNPN, CDR2 SVGIG (reference sequence). CDR3 length: 15 amino acids.